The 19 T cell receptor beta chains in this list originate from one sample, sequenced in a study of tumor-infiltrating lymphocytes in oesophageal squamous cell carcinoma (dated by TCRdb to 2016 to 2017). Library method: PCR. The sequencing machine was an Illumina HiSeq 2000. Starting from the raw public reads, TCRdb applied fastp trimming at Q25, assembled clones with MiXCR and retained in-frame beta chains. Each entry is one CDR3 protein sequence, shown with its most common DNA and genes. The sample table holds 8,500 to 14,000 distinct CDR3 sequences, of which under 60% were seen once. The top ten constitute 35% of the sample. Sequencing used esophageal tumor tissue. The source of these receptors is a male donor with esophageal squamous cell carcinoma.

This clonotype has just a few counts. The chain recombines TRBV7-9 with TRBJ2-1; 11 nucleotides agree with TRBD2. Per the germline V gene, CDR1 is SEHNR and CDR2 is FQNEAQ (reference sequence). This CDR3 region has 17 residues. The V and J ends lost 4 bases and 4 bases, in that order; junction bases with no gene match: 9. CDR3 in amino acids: CASSSLGLAGGYNEQFF. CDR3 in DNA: TGTGCCAGCAGCTCCCTGGGGCTAGCGGGAGGTTACAATGAGCAGTTCTTC.

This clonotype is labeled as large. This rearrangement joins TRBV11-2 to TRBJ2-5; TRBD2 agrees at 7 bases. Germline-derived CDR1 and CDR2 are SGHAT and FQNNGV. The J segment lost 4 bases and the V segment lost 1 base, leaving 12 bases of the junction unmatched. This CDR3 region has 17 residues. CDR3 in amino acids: CASSLGNSGLGSETQYF. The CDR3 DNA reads TGTGCCAGCAGCTTAGGAAATAGCGGGCTTGGTTCAGAGACCCAGTACTTC. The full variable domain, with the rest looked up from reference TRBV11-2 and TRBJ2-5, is EAGVAQSPRYKIIEKRQSVAFWCNPISGHATLYWYQQILGQGPKLLIQFQNNGVVDDSQLPKDRFSAERLKGVDSTLKIQPAKLEDSAVYLCASSLGNSGLGSETQYFGPGTRLLVL.

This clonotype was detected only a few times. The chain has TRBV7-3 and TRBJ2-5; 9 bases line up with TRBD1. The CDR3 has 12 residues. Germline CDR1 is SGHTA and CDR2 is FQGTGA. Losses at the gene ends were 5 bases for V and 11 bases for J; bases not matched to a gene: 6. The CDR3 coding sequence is TGTGCCAGCAGCACGACAGGGGGAAAGCAGTACTTC. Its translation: CASSTTGGKQYF.

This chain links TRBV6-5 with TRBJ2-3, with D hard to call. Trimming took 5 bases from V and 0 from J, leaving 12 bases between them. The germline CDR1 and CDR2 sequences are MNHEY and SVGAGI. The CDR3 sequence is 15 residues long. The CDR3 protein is CASSALKLSTDTQYF. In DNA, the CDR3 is TGTGCCAGCAGTGCTCTAAAGCTCAGCACAGATACGCAGTATTTT.

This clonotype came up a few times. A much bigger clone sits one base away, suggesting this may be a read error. CDR3 nucleotides: TGTGCCAGCAGTCAAGGGCCGGACACCGGGGAGCTGTATTTT. Its protein product is CASSQGPDTGELYF. The chain is built from TRBV6-1 and TRBJ2-3, with D perhaps given as TRBD1 or TRBD2 (5 bases each). The V gene's germline CDR1 is MNHNS and CDR2 SASEGT. The CDR3 spans 14 residues. V was pared by 5 bases and J by 14 bases, with 23 bases between.

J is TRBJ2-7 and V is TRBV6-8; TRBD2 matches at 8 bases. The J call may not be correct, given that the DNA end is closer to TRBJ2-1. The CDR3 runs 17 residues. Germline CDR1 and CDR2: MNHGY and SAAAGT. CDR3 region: CASSYSPPAGVYNEQFF. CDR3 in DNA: TGTGCCAGCAGTTACTCGCCACCAGCGGGGGTCTACAATGAGCAGTTCTTC.

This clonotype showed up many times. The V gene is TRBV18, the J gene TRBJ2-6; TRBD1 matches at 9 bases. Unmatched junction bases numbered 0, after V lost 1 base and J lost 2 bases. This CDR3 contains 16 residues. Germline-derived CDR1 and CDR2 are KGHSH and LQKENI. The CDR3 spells CASSPRTGAGANVLTF. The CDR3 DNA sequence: TGTGCCAGCTCACCACGGACAGGGGCTGGGGCCAACGTCCTGACTTTC.

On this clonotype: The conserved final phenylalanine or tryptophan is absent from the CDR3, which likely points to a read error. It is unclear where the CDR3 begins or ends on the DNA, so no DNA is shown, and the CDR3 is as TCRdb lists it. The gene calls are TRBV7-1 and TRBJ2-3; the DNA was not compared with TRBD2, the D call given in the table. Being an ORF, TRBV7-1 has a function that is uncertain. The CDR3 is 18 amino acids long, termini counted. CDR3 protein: CASSPSSGRAKNEQFFGP.

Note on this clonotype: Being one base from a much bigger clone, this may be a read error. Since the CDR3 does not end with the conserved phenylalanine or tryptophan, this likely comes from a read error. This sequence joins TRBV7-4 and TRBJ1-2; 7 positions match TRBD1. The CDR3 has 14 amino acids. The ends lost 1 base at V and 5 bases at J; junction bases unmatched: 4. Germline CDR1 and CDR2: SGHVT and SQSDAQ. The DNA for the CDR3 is TGTGCCAGCAGCTTAGACGGGACAGTGTATGGCTACACCTTA. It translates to CASSLDGTVYGYTL.

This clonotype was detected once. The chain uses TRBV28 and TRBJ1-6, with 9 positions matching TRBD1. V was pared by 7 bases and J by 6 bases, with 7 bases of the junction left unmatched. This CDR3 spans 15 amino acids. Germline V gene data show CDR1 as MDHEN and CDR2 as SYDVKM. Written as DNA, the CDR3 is TGTGCCAGCACCATACCGGGACAGGGTAATTCACCCCTCCACTTT. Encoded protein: CASTIPGQGNSPLHF.

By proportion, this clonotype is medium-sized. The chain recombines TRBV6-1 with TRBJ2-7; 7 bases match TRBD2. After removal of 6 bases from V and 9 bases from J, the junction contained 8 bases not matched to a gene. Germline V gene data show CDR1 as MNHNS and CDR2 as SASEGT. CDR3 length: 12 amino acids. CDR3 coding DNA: TGTGCCAGCAGGAAAACTAGCGCCGGGCAGTACTTC. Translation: CASRKTSAGQYF.

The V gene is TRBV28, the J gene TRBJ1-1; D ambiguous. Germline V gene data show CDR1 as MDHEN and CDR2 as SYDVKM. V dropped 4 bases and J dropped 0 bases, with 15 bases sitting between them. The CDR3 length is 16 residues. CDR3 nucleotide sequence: TGTGCCAGCAGTTCTATTTTGGTACTACTGAACACTGAAGCTTTCTTT. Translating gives CASSSILVLLNTEAFF.

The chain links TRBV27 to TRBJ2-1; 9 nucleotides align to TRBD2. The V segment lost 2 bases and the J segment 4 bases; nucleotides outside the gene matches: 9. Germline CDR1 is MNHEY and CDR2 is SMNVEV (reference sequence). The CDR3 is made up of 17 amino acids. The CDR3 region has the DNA TGTGCCAGCAGTTTACGTACCGGACTAGCGACTTACAATGAGCAGTTCTTC. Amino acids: CASSLRTGLATYNEQFF.

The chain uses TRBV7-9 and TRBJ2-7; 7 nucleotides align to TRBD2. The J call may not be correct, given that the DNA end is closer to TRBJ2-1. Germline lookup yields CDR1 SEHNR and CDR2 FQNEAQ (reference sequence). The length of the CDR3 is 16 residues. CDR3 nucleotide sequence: TGTGCCAGCAGCTTAGGTGGGAGGGCCTCATACAATGAGCAGTTCTTC. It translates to CASSLGGRASYNEQFF.

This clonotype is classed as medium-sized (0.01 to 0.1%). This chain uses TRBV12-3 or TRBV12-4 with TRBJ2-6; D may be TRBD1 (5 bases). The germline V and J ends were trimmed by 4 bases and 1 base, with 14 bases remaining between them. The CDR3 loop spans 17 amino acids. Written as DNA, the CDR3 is TGTGCCAGCAGTTGGCAGGGCCGCCGTTCTGGGGCCAACGTCCTGACTTTC. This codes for CASSWQGRRSGANVLTF.

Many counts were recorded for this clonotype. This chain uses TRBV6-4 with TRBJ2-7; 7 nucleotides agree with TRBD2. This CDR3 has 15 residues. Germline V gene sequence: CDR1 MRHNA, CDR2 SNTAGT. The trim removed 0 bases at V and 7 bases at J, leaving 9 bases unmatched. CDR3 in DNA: TGTGCCAGCAGTGACTCGTTGGGGGGGTCTAGTGAGCAGTACTTC. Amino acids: CASSDSLGGSSEQYF.

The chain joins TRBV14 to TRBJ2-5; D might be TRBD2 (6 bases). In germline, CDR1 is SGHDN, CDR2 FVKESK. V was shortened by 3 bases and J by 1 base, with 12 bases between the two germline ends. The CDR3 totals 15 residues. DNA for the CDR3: TGTGCCAGCAGCCACCTTAGCGGATTCCAAGAGACCCAGTACTTC. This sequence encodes CASSHLSGFQETQYF.

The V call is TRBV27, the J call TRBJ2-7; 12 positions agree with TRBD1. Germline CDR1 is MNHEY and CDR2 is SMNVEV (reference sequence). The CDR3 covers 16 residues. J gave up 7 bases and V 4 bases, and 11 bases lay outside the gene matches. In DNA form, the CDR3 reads TGTGCCAGCAGTTCCGGGACAGGGGGCTACTACAATGAGCAGTACTTC. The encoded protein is CASSSGTGGYYNEQYF.

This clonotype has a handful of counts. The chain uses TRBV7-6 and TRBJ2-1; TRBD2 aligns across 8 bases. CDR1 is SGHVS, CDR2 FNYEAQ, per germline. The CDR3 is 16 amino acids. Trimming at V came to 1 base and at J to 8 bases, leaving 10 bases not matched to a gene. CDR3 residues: CASSLEAGTRVDEQFF. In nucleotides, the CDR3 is TGTGCCAGCAGCTTAGAGGCGGGGACTAGAGTGGATGAGCAGTTCTTC.